This entry is about one TCR beta chain. Assay: immunoSEQ multiplex PCR; the TCRdb copy retains only in-frame clones and omits some. The table lists a few hundred thousand clones, more than 65% of them singletons. This sample stems from a study of blood T cell repertoires in COVID-19. Study-wide context: Nucleic acid was either cDNA or gDNA, and it came from T cells, B-cell-depleted T cells, or PBMCs.

Germline V gene sequence: CDR1 MNHEY, CDR2 SVGEGT. The CDR3 has 13 residues. V shed 0 bases and J shed 3 bases, with 6 bases lying between them. The origin of this receptor is a woman aged 40 to 55 who had recovered from COVID-19. V usage is TRBV6-2 or TRBV6-3 and J usage is TRBJ2-7, with unresolved D. Sequenced: peripheral blood. CDR3 sequence reads: CASSYSGVYEQYF. The DNA of the CDR3 is TGTGCCAGCAGTTACTCGGGCGTCTACGAGCAGTACTTC.